Detailed here is one T cell receptor (beta chain). Antigen: not known. The junction differs from germline at one of its ends, possibly a read error. This sample was taken from a study of long-term antiretroviral therapy in people with HIV. Version v3.0 of the immunoSEQ assay ran at survey level. Libraries were prepared by immunoSEQ multiplex PCR; TCRdb keeps only in-frame clonotypes and omits some of them. The data hold under 25,000 clones, with roughly 80% observed a single time. General study findings and limits: HIV repertoires had narrower CDR3 length ranges than controls.

Germline values: CDR1 SSHAT, CDR2 FNYEAQ (reference sequence). CDR3 length: 15 residues. The sample in question was unsorted PBMCs, obtained 0.5 years before starting antiretroviral therapy. The chain joins TRBV7-7 to TRBJ2-7, with 9 bases identical to TRBD1. The TCR originated in a man aged 18 to 29 with HIV. The CDR3 nucleotides read TGTGCTAGCAGCCCCAGGGACAGGGTTTTCTACGAGCAGTACTTC. Protein: CASSPRDRVFYEQYF.